Ten or more counts support the clone carrying this TCR beta chain. Its target is unknown. Treatment noted: skin biopsy from PPD injection site in Mantoux-positive individual. TCR cDNA received a 3' ligated oligonucleotide that carried a UMI. Tuberculin skin test biopsies were taken where PPD was injected in Mantoux-positive people. This specimen comes from a study of naive and memory T cell subsets. Ligated cDNA underwent four rounds of PCR with nested alpha and beta constant region primers and SP2. Alpha and beta constant region primers primed reverse transcription for blood and skin samples. Each CDR3 protein is one row after TCRdb ran MiXCR on the UMI-ligation and nested PCR reads. The sample shows around 25,000 distinct CDR3 sequences, approximately 6.5% of them seen only once. Germline assignment: CDR1 ENHRY and CDR2 SYGVKD. The length of the CDR3 is 12 residues. V was shortened by 11 bases and J by 0 bases, with 7 bases between the two germline ends.

Study results and limitations: Both skin biopsy types reportedly yielded TCRs, tuberculin sites far more. TCR transcript changes with activation or differentiation may affect this RNA method.

This chain links TRBV10-3 with TRBJ2-2; D is uncertain. Sequenced here: skin, sampled from a tuberculin skin test site. The TCR originated in an adult in good health. This chain's CDR3 is CAFRSNTGELFF. For the CDR3, the DNA is TGTGCCTTCCGTTCGAACACCGGGGAGCTGTTTTTT.